The following is a T cell receptor beta chain sequence with its context. The data were taken from a study of cytomegalovirus exposure and HLA in healthy donors. Clones were read by immunoSEQ multiplex PCR, and TCRdb kept only the in-frame ones, dropping some. The table records around 190,000 clones, about 81% of them present only once. This TCR was recovered from a woman aged 30 to 39 in good health and CMV-seronegative. The sequencing sample was made of PBMCs.

The chain's CDR3 is CASSETARGSYEQYF. The CDR3 bases are TGTGCCAGCAGTGAAACCGCCAGGGGGTCCTACGAGCAGTACTTC. The chain combines TRBV2 with TRBJ2-7, with 7 bases lining up with TRBD1. V was clipped by 2 bases and J by 1 base; unmatched bases: 5. CDR1 is SNHLY and CDR2 is FYNNEI in the germline V gene. The CDR3 is 15 residues long.